The entry that follows covers one T cell receptor (beta chain) sequence. The same CDR3 can be traced to other DNA sequences in this sample. The CDR3 extends over 15 amino acids. The ends were cut back, 0 bases at V and 3 bases at J, with 12 bases in the middle. Germline assignment: CDR1 LNHNV and CDR2 YYDKDF (reference sequence). This sample is part of a study of shared clonotypes between healthy human individuals. Study-level background: CD4 naive and memory got three plates each, CD8 naive two, CD8 memory one.

The assay was carried out at the deep level. In the source study's methods: ImmunoSEQ sequences covered only the junction and lacked quality scores; filtering therefore differed. Sequencing was performed with immunoSEQ multiplex PCR; in TCRdb, only in-frame clones are kept and a portion is missing. V, J and clone size are taken as reported in that table, and D and trimming were inferred from the DNA itself. The profile shows approximately 940,000 clones, over 60% of them singletons. This clonotype was sampled from a man aged 18 to 30 in good health. The rearrangement joins TRBV15 to TRBJ2-7; TRBD2 is a possible D gene (5 bases). Sequencing input: memory CD4+ T cells sorted from blood. Stated subset: CD45RA-negative fraction. The chain's CDR3 is CATSRDRDGSYEQYF. CDR3 sequence (DNA): TGTGCCACCAGCAGAGATCGGGATGGTAGCTACGAGCAGTACTTC.